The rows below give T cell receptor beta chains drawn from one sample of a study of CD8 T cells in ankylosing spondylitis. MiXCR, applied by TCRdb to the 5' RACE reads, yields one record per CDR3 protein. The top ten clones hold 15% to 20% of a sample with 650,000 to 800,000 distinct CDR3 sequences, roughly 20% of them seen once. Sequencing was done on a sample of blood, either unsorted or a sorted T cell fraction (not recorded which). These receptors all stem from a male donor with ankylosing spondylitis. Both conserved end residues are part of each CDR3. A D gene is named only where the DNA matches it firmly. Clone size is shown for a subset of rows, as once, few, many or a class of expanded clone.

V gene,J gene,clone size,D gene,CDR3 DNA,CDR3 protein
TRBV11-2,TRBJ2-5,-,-,TGTGCCAGCAGCTTAAGGGGGACACACCAAGAGACCCAGTACTTC,CASSLRGTHQETQYF
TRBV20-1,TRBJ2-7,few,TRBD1,TGCAGTGCTCCGTCCCGGGACAGGGTGGTGTACGAGCAGTACTTC,CSAPSRDRVVYEQYF
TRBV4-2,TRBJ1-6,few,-,TGTGCCAGCAGCAGGGGGGTTCTCGGCAGGAGCTCCTATAATTCACCCCTCCACTTT,CASSRGVLGRSSYNSPLHF
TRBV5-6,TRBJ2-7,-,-,TGTGCCAGCAGCTTGGAGGGGTGGGTCGAGCAGTACTTC,CASSLEGWVEQYF
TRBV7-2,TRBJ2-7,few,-,TGTGCCAGCAGCGCCGGGACGGACCTCAGGCAGTACTTC,CASSAGTDLRQYF
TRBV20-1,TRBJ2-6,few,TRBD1,TGCAGTGCTAGAGTACAGGGGGCTGGGGCCAACGTCCTGACTTTC,CSARVQGAGANVLTF
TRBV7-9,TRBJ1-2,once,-,TGTGCCAGCAGCCCCGTCTATGGCTACACCTTC,CASSPVYGYTF
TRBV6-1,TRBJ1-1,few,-,TGTGCCAGCAGTGAACAGGGTACGTACACTGAAGCTTTCTTT,CASSEQGTYTEAFF
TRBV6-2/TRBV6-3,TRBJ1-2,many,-,TGTGCCAGCAGTTCCGGGGACTATGGCTACACCTTC,CASSSGDYGYTF
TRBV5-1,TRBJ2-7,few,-,TGCGCCAGCAGCTTGAGCCAGGCTACCATTGGGGAGCAGTACTTC,CASSLSQATIGEQYF
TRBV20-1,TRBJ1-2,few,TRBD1,TGCAGTGCTTCGGGACAGCCCAACTATGGCTACACCTTC,CSASGQPNYGYTF
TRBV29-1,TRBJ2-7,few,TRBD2,TGCAGCGTTGGGGGACTAGCGGGAACCTACGAGCAGTACTTC,CSVGGLAGTYEQYF
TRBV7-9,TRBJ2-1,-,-,TGTGCCAGCAGCTCAGGGGGGCTAGCGGCGTCCTACAATGAGCAGTTCTTC,CASSSGGLAASYNEQFF
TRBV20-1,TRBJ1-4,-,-,TGCAGTGCTAGCTTGGTGCAGTCTGAAAAACTGTTTTTT,CSASLVQSEKLFF
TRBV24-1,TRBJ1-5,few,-,TGTGCCACCAGTGACACACGTAGCAATCAGCCCCAGCATTTT,CATSDTRSNQPQHF
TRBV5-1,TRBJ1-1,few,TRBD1,TGCGCCAGCAGCCGAATAGAGACAGGGGAGGCTGAAGCTTTCTTT,CASSRIETGEAEAFF
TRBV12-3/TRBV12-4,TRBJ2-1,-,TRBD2,TGTGCCAGCAGTTTAGACCCCCGGGCTAGCGGCGGGGTGCAGTTCTTC,CASSLDPRASGGVQFF
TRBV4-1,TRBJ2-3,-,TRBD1,TGCGCCAGCAGCCAACCTTCGGACAGGGTCACAGATACGCAGTATTTT,CASSQPSDRVTDTQYF
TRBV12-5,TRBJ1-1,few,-,TGTGCTAGCCTGGGGGCGGGCACTGAAGCTTTCTTT,CASLGAGTEAFF
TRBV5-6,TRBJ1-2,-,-,TGTGCCAGCAGCTTGGAGGGCAGTTCCTTCTATGGCTACACCTTC,CASSLEGSSFYGYTF
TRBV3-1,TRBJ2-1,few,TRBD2,TGTGCCAGCAGCCATACTAGCGGAGGTTTCTTGGGTGAGCAGTTCTTC,CASSHTSGGFLGEQFF
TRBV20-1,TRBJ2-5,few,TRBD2,TGCAGTGCTAGAGGGCGGGGGGTCCACCAAGAGACCCAGTACTTC,CSARGRGVHQETQYF
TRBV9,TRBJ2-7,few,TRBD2,TGTGCCAGCAGCGAGGGGAGGGGAGCAGGGAAATACGAGCAGTACTTC,CASSEGRGAGKYEQYF
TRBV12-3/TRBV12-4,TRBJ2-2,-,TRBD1,TGTGCCATACAGGGGGTCGGGACCGGGGAGCTGTTTTTT,CAIQGVGTGELFF
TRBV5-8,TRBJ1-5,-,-,TGTGCCAGCAGCTACCCGGGGGGGAGCAATCAGCCCCAGCATTTT,CASSYPGGSNQPQHF
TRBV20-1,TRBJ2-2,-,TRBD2,TGCAGTGCTAGAGCACTAGCGGATCTCACCGGGGAGCTGTTTTTT,CSARALADLTGELFF
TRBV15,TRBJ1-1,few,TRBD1,TGTGCCACCAGCAGAGTTGGGGAAAAAGGGGGCAGGACTGAAGCTTTCTTT,CATSRVGEKGGRTEAFF
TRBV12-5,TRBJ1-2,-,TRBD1,TGTGCTAGTGGTTTCGGACAGGGGGATGGCTACACCTTC,CASGFGQGDGYTF
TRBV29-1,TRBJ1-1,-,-,TGCAGCGTTGAAGGGGGGGGTCACACTGAAGCTTTCTTT,CSVEGGGHTEAFF
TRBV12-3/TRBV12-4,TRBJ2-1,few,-,TGTGCCAGCAGATCCGCAGGGTCCCCCTTAGGTTCCTACAATGAGCAGTTCTTC,CASRSAGSPLGSYNEQFF
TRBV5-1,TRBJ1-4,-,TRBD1,TGCGCCAGCAGCTTAAGGGGGCTGGATGAAAAACTGTTTTTT,CASSLRGLDEKLFF
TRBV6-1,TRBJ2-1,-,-,TGTGCCAGCACCCGATGGGGATCCAATGAGCAGTTCTTC,CASTRWGSNEQFF
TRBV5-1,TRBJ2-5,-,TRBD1,TGCGCCAGCAGCTACGGGACAGGGGGCCAAGAGACCCAGTACTTC,CASSYGTGGQETQYF
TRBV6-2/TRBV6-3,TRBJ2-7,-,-,TGTGCCAGCAGTTACTCTGAACAGGAGACCTACGAGCAGTACTTC,CASSYSEQETYEQYF
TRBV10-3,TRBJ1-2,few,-,TGTGCCATCAGTGAGTCCCCCCCACAAGCGGCCGGTGGCTACACCTTC,CAISESPPQAAGGYTF
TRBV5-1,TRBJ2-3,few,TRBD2,TGCGCCAGCAGCCCTAGCTCGGTAGCGGGAGTCGATACGCAGTATTTT,CASSPSSVAGVDTQYF
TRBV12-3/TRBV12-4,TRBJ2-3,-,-,TGTGCCAGCAGTTTACAGGGCAGGAGTATCACAGATACGCAGTATTTT,CASSLQGRSITDTQYF
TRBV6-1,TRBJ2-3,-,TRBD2,TGTGCCAGCAGTCCTAGCGGAAAAACAGATACGCAGTATTTT,CASSPSGKTDTQYF
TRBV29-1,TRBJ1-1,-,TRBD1,TGCAGCGTTGAAACAGGGGGGCGCATGAACACTGAAGCTTTCTTT,CSVETGGRMNTEAFF
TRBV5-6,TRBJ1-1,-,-,TGTGCCAGCAGCTCCCTTGGGGGGGCAGTGACGAACACTGAAGCTTTCTTT,CASSSLGGAVTNTEAFF
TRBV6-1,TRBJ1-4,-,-,TGTGCCAGCACCGTCTGGGATAATGAAAAACTGTTTTTT,CASTVWDNEKLFF
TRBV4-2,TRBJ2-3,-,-,TGTGCCAGCAGCCAAGACGGGACGGGAGATACGCAGTATTTT,CASSQDGTGDTQYF
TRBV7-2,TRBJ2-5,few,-,TGTGCCAGCAGCTTAGCGTGGTCTAGCTCCGAGACCCAGTACTTC,CASSLAWSSSETQYF
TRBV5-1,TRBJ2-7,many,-,TGCGCCAGCAGCTGGACACAGGGGGGGCCCTACGAGCAGTACTTC,CASSWTQGGPYEQYF
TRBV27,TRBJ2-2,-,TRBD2,TGTGCCAGCAGTCCCCAAGGGCCAGCGGGAGGCCCCCGCGCGGGGGAGCTGTTTTTT,CASSPQGPAGGPRAGELFF
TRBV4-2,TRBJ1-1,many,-,TGTGCCAGCAGCCAGGCCGATTCGATCGAAGCTTTCTTT,CASSQADSIEAFF
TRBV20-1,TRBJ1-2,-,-,TGCAGTGCTAGAGCGGGCAACCAGGGAGGCTACACCTTC,CSARAGNQGGYTF
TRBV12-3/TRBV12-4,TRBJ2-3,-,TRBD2,TGTGCCAGCAGTCCAGGGACTAGCGGGGGCCGGAGCACAGATACGCAGTATTTT,CASSPGTSGGRSTDTQYF
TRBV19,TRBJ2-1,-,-,TGTGCCAGCCACTTCGGAACGTCCTACAATGAGCAGTTCTTC,CASHFGTSYNEQFF
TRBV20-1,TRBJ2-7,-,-,TGCAGTGCCACACCCCCGGAATTAGGAAGTTACGAGCAGTACTTC,CSATPPELGSYEQYF
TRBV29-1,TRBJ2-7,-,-,TGCAGCGTTGTGGAGGGGGGCTACGAGCAGTACTTC,CSVVEGGYEQYF
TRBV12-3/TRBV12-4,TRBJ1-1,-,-,TGTGCCAGCAGTTCTCATCGAAGGGGCGCGGGGAACACTGAAGCTTTCTTT,CASSSHRRGAGNTEAFF